The subject of this entry is one TCR beta chain. This sample stems from a study of blood T cell repertoires in COVID-19. For the study at large: There were acute and convalescent COVID-19 samples, and they came from the United States, Italy and Spain. T cells, B-cell-depleted T cells, or PBMCs supplied cDNA or gDNA.

Study processing details: Estimation of nucleated cell counts relied on the amplification of reference gene primers. Profiled with immunoSEQ multiplex PCR; TCRdb holds only in-frame clones, not every one. That table supplies the V and J calls and clone size; D and trimming were determined from the DNA. This sample has about 360,000 clones, with about 86% found just once. Patients from Seattle were sampled longitudinally, starting during active infection. V was shortened by 5 bases and J by 0 bases, with 14 bases between the two germline ends. Germline V gene lookup returns CDR1 SGHTA and CDR2 FQGNSA. CDR3 length: 16 residues.

The sample was peripheral blood. This sequence originates from a woman aged 55-70 years with COVID-19, enrolled during active disease. The chain recombines TRBV7-2 with TRBJ2-1; tentative D call: TRBD2 (5 bases). The CDR3: CASSPYSASSYNEQFF. The CDR3 DNA follows: TGTGCCAGCAGCCCCTATAGCGCGAGCTCCTACAATGAGCAGTTCTTC.